This T cell receptor beta chain was sequenced during a study of cytomegalovirus exposure and HLA in healthy donors. Whole-study context: Some 180 million T cells yielded 100 million or so unique TCR beta sequences in earlier analysis. About 84% of several hundred genotyped donors fell in the Caucasian-associated ancestry cluster. Broader study findings: With later analysis, a missense DCLRE1C variant became linked to TCR beta V- and J-gene trimming.

V was clipped by 3 bases and J by 3 bases, with 9 bases between them. This CDR3 region has 14 residues. Germline V gene lookup returns CDR1 SGDLS and CDR2 YYNGEE. Of note for this clone: Antigen unknown.

PCR amplification relied on 60 Vbeta primers (plus 13 Jbeta primers). In the authors' methods: In a later analysis, the count reached 76 million or so unique TCR beta chains, with around 11 million shared. Profiled with immunoSEQ multiplex PCR; TCRdb holds only in-frame clones, not every one. The DNA gave D and trimming, while V, J and clone size come from that table. The table shows 190,000 or so clones, with 75% to 85% occurring only once. This clonotype was obtained from a girl aged 10 to 17 in good health and CMV-seropositive. Input material: PBMCs. The chain links TRBV9 to TRBJ2-2; a weak D match, TRBD1 (6 bases). In DNA form, the CDR3 reads TGTGCCAGCAGCGCAGACAGGTACACCGGGGAGCTGTTTTTT. As protein: CASSADRYTGELFF. Variable domain in full (rest from reference TRBV9 and TRBJ2-2): DSGVTQTPKHLITATGQRVTLRCSPRSGDLSVYWYQQSLDQGLQFLIQYYNGEERAKGNILERFSAQQFPDLHSELNLSSLELGDSALYFCASSADRYTGELFFGEGSRLTVL.